This T cell receptor beta chain comes out of a study of cytomegalovirus exposure and HLA in healthy donors. Findings and caveats of the study: Being productive about 87% or about 30% of the time was typical of most TCR beta V segments in an earlier analysis.

Per the germline V gene, CDR1 is SGHTA and CDR2 is FQGNSA. V was cut by 8 bases and J by 7 bases, with 18 bases left in between. The CDR3 runs to 14 residues. PCR used 60 Vbeta primers and 13 Jbeta primers. Authors' processing steps: Roughly 10 million shared chains were among some 75 million unique TCR beta chains counted in a later analysis. The repertoire was sequenced with immunoSEQ multiplex PCR; TCRdb's copy has only in-frame clones and lacks some. V, J and clone size are those of that table, while D and trimming were read from the DNA. Of 98,000 or so clones in the sample, about three quarters were seen once. To note about this clone: No antigen is known for it.

The source is a woman aged 18-29 years in good health and CMV-seropositive. The genes are TRBV7-2 and TRBJ2-1; a possible D gene is TRBD1 (5 bases). The sample was PBMCs. This CDR3 is CASCLRGGVNEQFF. In nucleotides, the CDR3 is TGTGCCAGCTGTCTTAGGGGTGGGGTGAATGAGCAGTTCTTC.